The clone carrying this T cell receptor (beta chain) was seen once. These data belong to a study of blood T cell repertoires in COVID-19. Study in general: The United States, Italy and Spain were the sources of the acute and convalescent COVID-19 samples. Sample material is recorded as cDNA or gDNA derived from T cells, B-cell-depleted T cells, or PBMCs.

In the authors' workflow: Amplification of reference gene primers provided the estimated nucleated cell counts. The method was immunoSEQ multiplex PCR; TCRdb's version includes in-frame clones alone and lacks a portion of them. V and J calls and clone size are as listed in that table; D and trimming were resolved from the DNA. The table records around 68,000 clones, around nine tenths of them present only once. J gave up 5 bases and V 6 bases, and 14 bases lay outside the gene matches. The CDR3 runs to 17 residues. The germline CDR1 and CDR2 sequences are LNHDA and SQIVND (reference sequence). Sequenced sample: peripheral blood. V gene TRBV19 combines with J gene TRBJ2-1; 9 nucleotides align to TRBD2. The clonotype was recovered from a man aged 50-60 years with active COVID-19. CDR3: CASSSIAGTSIHNEQFF. The CDR3 DNA is TGTGCCAGTAGCTCTATAGCCGGGACTAGCATCCACAATGAGCAGTTCTTC.